Listed below are T cell receptor beta chains from one sample, sequenced in a study of cytomegalovirus exposure and HLA in healthy donors. TCRdb's copy holds only in-frame clones and misses some; the assay was immunoSEQ multiplex PCR. The data contain some 130,000 clones, roughly 77% of them seen just once; the ten biggest clones take up 2.5% to 3.5%. What was sequenced was PBMCs. Receptor source: a female donor in good health and CMV-seronegative. The CDR3 runs from the conserved cysteine through the conserved F or W. The D gene is left open where the match is weak. Only part of the rows carry a size: once, few, many, or a class if the clone is expanded.

v_call	d_call	clone_size	j_call	cdr3_aa	cdr3_nt
TRBV7-2	-	-	TRBJ1-1	CASSLGMNTEAFF	TGTGCCAGCAGCTTAGGTATGAACACTGAAGCTTTCTTT
TRBV5-1	-	-	TRBJ2-7	CASSPDYSYEQYF	TGCGCCAGCAGCCCGGACTACTCCTACGAGCAGTACTTC
TRBV11-3	-	-	TRBJ2-6	CASSLSASRNVLTF	TGTGCCAGCAGCTTAAGCGCAAGCCGGAACGTCCTGACTTTC
TRBV14	-	-	TRBJ1-6	CASSQGRENSPLHF	TGTGCCAGCAGCCAAGGCAGGGAAAACTCACCCCTCCACTTT
TRBV4-3	-	-	TRBJ1-2	CASSSTGVGGYTF	TGCGCCAGCAGTTCGACGGGGGTAGGAGGCTACACCTTC
TRBV2	TRBD1	few	TRBJ1-6	CASSTQGQGRRRNSPLHF	TGTGCCAGCAGCACCCAAGGACAGGGACGAAGGAGGAATTCACCCCTCCACTTT
TRBV7-2	TRBD1	once	TRBJ1-3	CASSRQGAADGNTIYF	TGTGCCAGCAGCCGACAGGGGGCGGCGGATGGAAACACCATATATTTT
TRBV28	-	-	TRBJ1-5	CASSSQGNQPQHF	TGTGCCAGCAGCTCTCAGGGGAATCAGCCCCAGCATTTT
TRBV7-2	-	-	TRBJ2-1	CASSLGISYNEQFF	TGTGCCAGCAGCTTAGGTATTTCCTACAATGAGCAGTTCTTC
TRBV7-8	TRBD2	-	TRBJ2-7	CASSRSVGGSSYEQYF	TGTGCCAGCAGCCGGTCCGTGGGCGGGAGCTCCTACGAGCAGTACTTC